This TCR beta chain was observed in a study of T cell responses to AZD1222 COVID-19 vaccine. General study findings and limits: The study found vaccine-associated CD4 TCRs spanning spike, dominant at 160-218 and 743-854. Sampled repertoires all dated from after the peak T cell response. AZD1222 recipients seropositive at baseline numbered only five to seven. A rise in Spike-specific TCR breadth and depth followed two AZD1222 doses.

On this clone: Its antigen remains unknown.

Profiled with immunoSEQ multiplex PCR; TCRdb holds only in-frame clones, not every one. The sample lists some 160,000 clones, 85% to 95% occurring once. The sequence was collected from an adult in good health. This material consisted of peripheral blood, taken on day 0 of AZD1222 vaccination.

The CDR3 DNA reads as TGTGCCAGCAGCAAAGCACATCAGCCCCAGCATTTT. The encoded protein is CASSKAHQPQHF. This sequence joins TRBV21-1 and TRBJ1-5. TRBV21-1 is an annotated pseudogene. This CDR3 is 12 amino acids long.